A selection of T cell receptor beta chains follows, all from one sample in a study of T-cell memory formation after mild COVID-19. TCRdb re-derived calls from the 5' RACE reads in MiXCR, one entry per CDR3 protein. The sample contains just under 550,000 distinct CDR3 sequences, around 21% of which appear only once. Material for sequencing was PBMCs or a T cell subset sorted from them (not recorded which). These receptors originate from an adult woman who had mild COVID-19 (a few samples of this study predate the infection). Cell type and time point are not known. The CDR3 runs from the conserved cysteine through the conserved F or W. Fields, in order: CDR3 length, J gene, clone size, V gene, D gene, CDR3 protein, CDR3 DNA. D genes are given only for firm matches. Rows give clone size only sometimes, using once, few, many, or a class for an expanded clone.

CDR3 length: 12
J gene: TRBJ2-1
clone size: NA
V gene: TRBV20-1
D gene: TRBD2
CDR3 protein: CSARRGGNEQFF
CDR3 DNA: TGCAGTGCTAGGCGGGGGGGTAATGAGCAGTTCTTC

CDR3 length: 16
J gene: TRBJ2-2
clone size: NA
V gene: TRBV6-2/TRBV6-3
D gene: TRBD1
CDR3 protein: CASSARDSRNTGELFF
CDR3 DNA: TGTGCCAGCAGTGCCCGGGACAGTAGGAACACCGGGGAGCTGTTTTTT

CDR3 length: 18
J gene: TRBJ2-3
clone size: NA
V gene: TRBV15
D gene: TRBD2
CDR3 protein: CATSRDPRGTSVTDTQYF
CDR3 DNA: TGTGCCACCAGCAGAGATCCGCGGGGGACTAGCGTGACAGATACGCAGTATTTT

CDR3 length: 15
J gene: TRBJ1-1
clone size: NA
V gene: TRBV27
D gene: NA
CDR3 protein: CASSLGRSVNTEAFF
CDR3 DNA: TGTGCCAGCAGTTTAGGTCGTTCGGTGAACACTGAAGCTTTCTTT

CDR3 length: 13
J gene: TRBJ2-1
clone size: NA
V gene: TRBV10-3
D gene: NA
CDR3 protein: CAISGGNVDEQFF
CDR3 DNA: TGTGCCATCAGTGGGGGGAATGTCGATGAGCAGTTCTTC

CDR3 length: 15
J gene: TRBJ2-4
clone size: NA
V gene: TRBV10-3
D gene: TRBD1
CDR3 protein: CAISESTGGKNIQYF
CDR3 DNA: TGTGCCATCAGTGAGTCGACAGGGGGCAAAAACATTCAGTACTTC

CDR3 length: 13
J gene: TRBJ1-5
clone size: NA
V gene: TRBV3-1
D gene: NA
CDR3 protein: CASSQEGNQPQHF
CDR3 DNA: TGTGCCAGCAGCCAAGAGGGCAATCAGCCCCAGCATTTT

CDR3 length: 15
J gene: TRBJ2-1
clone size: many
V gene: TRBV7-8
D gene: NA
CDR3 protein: CASSPTVAAYNEQFF
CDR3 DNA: TGTGCCAGCAGCCCCACCGTGGCGGCCTACAATGAGCAGTTCTTC

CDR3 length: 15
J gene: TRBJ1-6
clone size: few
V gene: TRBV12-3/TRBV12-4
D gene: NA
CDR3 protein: CASSLSGGSSSPLHF
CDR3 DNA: TGTGCCAGCAGTCTATCAGGCGGCTCTTCTTCACCCCTCCACTTT

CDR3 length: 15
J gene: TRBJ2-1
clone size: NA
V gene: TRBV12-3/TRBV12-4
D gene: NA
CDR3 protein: CASSPSGPLGNEQFF
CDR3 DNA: TGTGCCAGCAGTCCCTCCGGGCCCCTGGGGAATGAGCAGTTCTTC

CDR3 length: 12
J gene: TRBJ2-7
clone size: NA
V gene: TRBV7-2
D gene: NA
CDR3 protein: CASSFGLREQYF
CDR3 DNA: TGTGCCAGCAGCTTCGGACTACGCGAGCAGTACTTC

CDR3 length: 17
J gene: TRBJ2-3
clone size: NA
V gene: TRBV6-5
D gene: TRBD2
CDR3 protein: CASSYAHGTSGRYTQYF
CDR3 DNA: TGTGCCAGCAGTTACGCGCACGGGACTAGCGGGAGATATACGCAGTATTTT

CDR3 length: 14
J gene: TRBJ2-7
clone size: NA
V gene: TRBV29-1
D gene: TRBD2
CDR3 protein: CSVTGTSGSYEQYF
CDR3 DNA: TGCAGCGTTACCGGGACTAGCGGGAGTTACGAGCAGTACTTC

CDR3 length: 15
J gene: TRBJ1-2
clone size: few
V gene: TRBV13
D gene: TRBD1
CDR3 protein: CASSPRRDRDYGYTF
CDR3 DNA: TGTGCCAGCAGCCCCCGACGGGACAGGGACTATGGCTACACCTTC

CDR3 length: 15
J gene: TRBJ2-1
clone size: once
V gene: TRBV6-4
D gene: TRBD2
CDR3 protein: CASNGRGGRVCEQFF
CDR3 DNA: TGTGCCAGCAATGGACGGGGGGGCCGGGTATGTGAGCAGTTCTTC

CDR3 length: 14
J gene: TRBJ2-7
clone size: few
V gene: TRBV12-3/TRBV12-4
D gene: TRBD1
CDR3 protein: CASSPDRFSYEQYF
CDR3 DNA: TGTGCCAGCAGTCCGGACAGGTTCTCCTACGAGCAGTACTTC

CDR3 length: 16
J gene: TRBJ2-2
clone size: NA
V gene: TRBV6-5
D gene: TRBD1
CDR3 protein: CASRPTGGRSTGELFF
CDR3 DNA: TGTGCCAGCAGACCGACAGGGGGCAGGAGCACCGGGGAGCTGTTTTTT

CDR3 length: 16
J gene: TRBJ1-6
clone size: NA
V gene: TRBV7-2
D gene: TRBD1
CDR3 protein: CASSSFRDRARSPLHF
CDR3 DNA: TGTGCCAGCAGCTCTTTCCGGGACAGGGCGCGTTCACCCCTCCACTTT

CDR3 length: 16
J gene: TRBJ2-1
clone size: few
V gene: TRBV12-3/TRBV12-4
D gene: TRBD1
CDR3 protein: CASSPRTGESYNEQFF
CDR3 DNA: TGTGCCAGCAGTCCGCGGACAGGGGAATCCTACAATGAGCAGTTCTTC

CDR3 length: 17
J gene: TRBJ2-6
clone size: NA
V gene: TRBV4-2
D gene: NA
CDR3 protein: CASSQDPTESGANVLTF
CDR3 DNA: TGTGCCAGCAGCCAAGATCCGACGGAGTCTGGGGCCAACGTCCTGACTTTC

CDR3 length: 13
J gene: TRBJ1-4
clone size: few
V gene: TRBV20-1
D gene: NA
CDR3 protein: CSARDLTDEKLFF
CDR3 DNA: TGCAGTGCTAGAGATTTGACAGATGAAAAACTGTTTTTT

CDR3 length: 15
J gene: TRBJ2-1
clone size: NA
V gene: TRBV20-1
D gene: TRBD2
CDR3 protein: CSARRSSGPYNEQFF
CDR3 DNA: TGCAGTGCTAGAAGATCTAGCGGCCCCTACAATGAGCAGTTCTTC

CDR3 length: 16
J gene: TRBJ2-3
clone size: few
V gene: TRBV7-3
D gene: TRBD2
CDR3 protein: CASSPQLAGARQTQYF
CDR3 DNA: TGTGCCAGCAGCCCCCAACTAGCGGGAGCGCGGCAGACGCAGTATTTT

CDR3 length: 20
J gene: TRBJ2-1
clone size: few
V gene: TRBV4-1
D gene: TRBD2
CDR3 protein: CASSQDHWTSGGAMYNEQFF
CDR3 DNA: TGCGCCAGCAGCCAAGATCATTGGACTAGCGGGGGGGCGATGTACAATGAGCAGTTCTTC

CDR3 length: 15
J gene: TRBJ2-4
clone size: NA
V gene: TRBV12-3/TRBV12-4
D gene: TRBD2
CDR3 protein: CASSSGGGAKNIQYF
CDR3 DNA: TGTGCCAGCAGTTCGGGCGGGGGGGCCAAAAACATTCAGTACTTC

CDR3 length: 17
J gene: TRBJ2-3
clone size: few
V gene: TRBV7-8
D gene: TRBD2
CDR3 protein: CASSARTSGASEGSQYF
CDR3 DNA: TGTGCCAGCAGCGCGAGGACTAGCGGAGCGAGTGAGGGATCCCAGTATTTT